This TCR beta chain was identified during a study of T cell changes during pregnancy in multiple sclerosis (dated by TCRdb to the late 2010s). For the wider study: Changes in the T cell repertoire over the course of pregnancy were examined in this study in women with multiple sclerosis.

Turning to this clone: The specificity of this receptor is unknown. The record has no base qualities; no much larger clone is one base away.

The CDR3 runs 14 amino acids, cysteine and phenylalanine included. The entry retains the CDR3 DNA only, 42 bases that are in frame from base 1. V is pruned by 3 bases and J by 4 bases, leaving 3 bases of the junction without a gene match. Taken from the germline V gene, the CDR1 and CDR2 loops are SGDLS and YYNGEE. Libraries were built with the immunoSEQ multiplex PCR assay. TCRdb took this table from immuneACCESS and kept in-frame rearrangements with V and J called. Such tables lack part of the clones; where checked against another copy, unresolved V genes explain under half of the gap, and the rest is unexplained. In all, the sample holds about 70,000 clones, and roughly 94% of those were seen once. The top ten hold about 0.5% of the sample.

The origin of this receptor is a female donor with multiple sclerosis, enrolled in a pregnancy study. The sample in question was peripheral blood, obtained in the third trimester of pregnancy. The chain is assembled from TRBV9 and TRBJ2-2; 7 central nucleotides agree with TRBD1. The CDR3 loop reads CASSGQGSTGELFF. The DNA sequence reads TGTGCCAGCAGCGGACAGGGTAGCACCGGGGAGCTGTTTTTT.